These 25 T cell receptor beta chains share one sample of origin, sequenced in a study of graft-versus-host responses after intestinal transplantation. To release intraepithelial and lamina propria lymphocytes, the graft tissue was processed. Generated by immunoSEQ multiplex PCR, the TCRdb table keeps only in-frame clones and is missing some. The table lists about 9,600 clones, approximately 86% of them singletons. The material sequenced was ileum tissue, taken about 700 days after intestinal transplantation. The source of these receptors is a human patient who received an intestinal transplant, so some T cells may come from the graft donor.

The V and J genes are TRBV6-5 and TRBJ1-2; 7 bases are a match to TRBD1. Unmatched junction bases numbered 5, after V lost 0 bases and J lost 4 bases. The CDR3 is made up of 15 amino acids. CDR1 and CDR2 (germline): MNHEY, SVGAGI. In nucleotides, the CDR3 is TGTGCCAGCAGTTACTCGACAGGGCATCTCTATGGCTACACCTTC. Residues: CASSYSTGHLYGYTF.

This clone was recorded a few times. This chain joins TRBV7-9 and TRBJ2-1; 14 bases are shared with TRBD2. CDR3 length equals 17 residues. CDR1 SEHNR and CDR2 FQNEAQ come from the germline V gene (reference sequence). The J segment lost 9 bases and the V segment lost 4 bases, leaving 11 bases of the junction unmatched. Here the CDR3 reads CASSSNRGLAGAGEQFF. CDR3 DNA sequence: TGTGCCAGCAGCTCTAACCGGGGACTAGCGGGAGCGGGTGAGCAGTTCTTC. The full variable domain, with the rest looked up from reference TRBV7-9 and TRBJ2-1, is DTGVSQNPRHKITKRGQNVTFRCDPISEHNRLYWYRQTLGQGPEFLTYFQNEAQLEKSRLLSDRFSAERPKGSFSTLEIQRTEQGDSAMYLCASSSNRGLAGAGEQFFGPGTRLTVL.

The V and J genes are TRBV4-1 and TRBJ1-5; D gene unclear. Trimming left V 2 bases short and J 4 bases short, with 12 bases between. The CDR3 is made up of 15 amino acids. Germline lookup yields CDR1 MGHRA and CDR2 YSYEKL. The CDR3 reads CASSQMIVRNQPQHF. The CDR3 nucleotides read TGCGCCAGCAGCCAAATGATAGTCCGAAATCAGCCCCAGCATTTT.

The CDR3 here is CASSSPPSGTGGNEQFF. The CDR3, as DNA: TGTGCCAGCAGCTCACCCCCCTCAGGGACGGGAGGCAATGAGCAGTTCTTC. V gene TRBV7-6 combines with J gene TRBJ2-1; 7 bases line up with TRBD2. CDR1 and CDR2 from the germline V gene are SGHVS and FNYEAQ. After removal of 4 bases from V and 6 bases from J, the junction contained 15 bases not matched to a gene. This CDR3 has 17 amino acids.

J is TRBJ2-5 and V is TRBV19; D remains unclear. The CDR3 is made up of 13 amino acids. The germline V gene has CDR1 LNHDA and CDR2 SQIVND (reference sequence). Trimming pared 5 bases from V and 5 bases from J, leaving 12 bases between. CDR3 DNA: TGTGCCAGTAGTCCGCCGGACCGGGAGACCCAGTACTTC. Translation: CASSPPDRETQYF.

This chain connects TRBV18 to TRBJ2-7; D is uncertain. Germline-derived CDR1 and CDR2 are KGHSH and LQKENI. The V end lost 4 bases, the J end lost 2 bases, and 18 bases lay between the germline ends. The CDR3 runs to 16 residues. The CDR3 sequence: CASSQRASPFTYEQYF. The DNA of the CDR3 is TGTGCCAGCTCACAACGAGCCTCCCCATTTACCTACGAGCAGTACTTC.

The CDR3 DNA reads TGCGCCAGCAGCTTGATTGACTATACCTACAATGAGCAGTTCTTC. It is translated as CASSLIDYTYNEQFF. V usage is TRBV5-1 and J usage is TRBJ2-1, with D tentatively TRBD2 (5 bases). Per the germline V gene, CDR1 is SGHRS and CDR2 is YFSETQ. CDR3 size: 15 residues. With 1 base removed from V and 2 bases from J, the gap between germline ends came to 10 bases.

The chain employs TRBV7-3 and TRBJ2-3; TRBD1 agrees at 7 bases. The germline V gene has CDR1 SGHTA and CDR2 FQGTGA. V dropped 5 bases and J dropped 4; count of bases not matched to a gene: 12. The CDR3 runs to 16 residues. CDR3 in DNA: TGTGCCAGCAGCCCCTACCCCCCCCAGGGGGCAGATACGCAGTATTTT. Amino acid sequence: CASSPYPPQGADTQYF. Supplemented by reference TRBV7-3 and TRBJ2-3, the full variable domain reads GAGVSQTPSNKVTEKGKYVELRCDPISGHTALYWYRQSLGQGPEFLIYFQGTGAADDSGLPNDRFFAVRPEGSVSTLKIQRTERGDSAVYLCASSPYPPQGADTQYFGPGTRLTVL.

The chain couples TRBV27 to TRBJ2-2, with 10 bases fitting TRBD1. This CDR3 comprises 15 residues. The junction had 7 bases not matched to a gene; V was cut back by 7 bases and J by 5 bases. Germline V lookup: CDR1 MNHEY, CDR2 SMNVEV (reference sequence). The CDR3 DNA sequence: TGTGCCAGCACCCCCGGGACAGGGGCGACCGGGGAGCTGTTTTTT. Its protein product is CASTPGTGATGELFF.

The rearrangement links TRBV2 to TRBJ1-1, with no clear D. The CDR3 loop spans 14 amino acids. V was shortened by 4 bases and J by 3 bases, with 12 bases between the two germline ends. The germline V gene has CDR1 SNHLY and CDR2 FYNNEI. The CDR3 protein is CASSAQTAYTEAFF. The CDR3 bases are TGTGCCAGCAGTGCTCAGACTGCCTACACTGAAGCTTTCTTT.

This sequence joins TRBV4-2 and TRBJ2-2; either TRBD1 or TRBD2 may fit D (5 bases each). V lost 7 bases, J lost 1 base, and 10 bases lay in between. Germline loops: CDR1 LGHNA, CDR2 YNFKEQ. The CDR3 has 14 residues. CDR3 sequence: CASTRDGNTGELFF. CDR3 coding DNA: TGTGCCAGCACGAGGGACGGGAACACCGGGGAGCTGTTTTTT.

The chain uses TRBV5-6 and TRBJ2-7, with 9 positions matching TRBD1. CDR1 and CDR2 from the germline V gene are SGHDT and YYEEEE. This CDR3 contains 14 residues. V lost 2 bases to trimming and J lost 5 bases; unmatched junction nucleotides: 5. CDR3 protein: CASSLTGGLNEQYF. In DNA form, the CDR3 reads TGTGCCAGCAGCTTAACAGGGGGCCTGAACGAGCAGTACTTC.

This rearrangement joins TRBV9 to TRBJ2-1; 9 positions agree with TRBD2. Trimming took 3 bases from V and 2 from J; bases not matched to a gene: 3. Per germline, CDR1 SGDLS and CDR2 YYNGEE. This CDR3 comprises 15 residues. The CDR3 bases are TGTGCCAGCAGCGGTAGCGGGAGAACCTACAATGAGCAGTTCTTC. Protein sequence: CASSGSGRTYNEQFF.

The chain combines TRBV18 with TRBJ2-7, with D unclear. Germline loops: CDR1 KGHSH, CDR2 LQKENI. The CDR3 contains 15 residues. V lost 0 bases, J lost 1 base, and 10 bases lay in between. The CDR3: CASSPPRAKSYEQYF. In DNA form, the CDR3 reads TGTGCCAGCTCACCACCCCGGGCCAAATCCTACGAGCAGTACTTC.

This chain links TRBV6-5 with TRBJ2-5; 8 bases are a match to TRBD1. Germline V gene data show CDR1 as MNHEY and CDR2 as SVGAGI. The V segment lost 5 bases and the J segment 1 base; nucleotides outside the gene matches: 3. The CDR3 loop spans 14 amino acids. The CDR3 is CASSRDRTQETQYF. The CDR3 DNA sequence: TGTGCCAGCAGTCGGGACAGGACCCAAGAGACCCAGTACTTC.

This clone has only one observation. The chain recombines TRBV28 with TRBJ2-1; D remains unclear. V was shortened by 6 bases and J by 4 bases, with 10 bases between the two germline ends. Looked up from germline, CDR1 is MDHEN and CDR2 is SYDVKM. The CDR3 consists of 13 residues. The CDR3 DNA sequence: TGTGCCAGCAGCCCAAGACCGTACAATGAGCAGTTCTTC. This translates into CASSPRPYNEQFF.

The chain carries TRBV6-5 and TRBJ2-5; D not certain. V was pared by 5 bases and J by 1 base, with 2 bases between. This CDR3 is 11 amino acids long. Per the germline V gene, CDR1 is MNHEY and CDR2 is SVGAGI. The CDR3 DNA sequence: TGTGCCAGCAGTCGCCAAGAGACCCAGTACTTC. This codes for CASSRQETQYF.

The rearrangement links TRBV2 to TRBJ1-1; tentative D call: TRBD1 (5 bases). CDR1 and CDR2 (germline): SNHLY, FYNNEI. CDR3 length: 14 residues. Trimming pared 6 bases from V and 3 bases from J, leaving 14 bases between. CDR3 DNA: TGTGCCAGCAGCCGACAGTGGGCCGACACTGAAGCTTTCTTT. Protein sequence: CASSRQWADTEAFF.

The genes are TRBV27 and TRBJ1-4; tentative D call: TRBD1 (6 bases). Germline CDR1 reads MNHEY; CDR2 reads SMNVEV (reference sequence). CDR3 length: 17 amino acids. V lost 5 bases and J lost 7, with 23 bases in between. In nucleotides, the CDR3 is TGTGCCAGCAGTCCGACTCCAGGGTTTGGGGGGGCTGAAAAACTGTTTTTT. It yields the protein CASSPTPGFGGAEKLFF.

The chain combines TRBV9 with TRBJ1-1, with D uncertain. The CDR3 loop spans 13 amino acids. Germline CDR1 reads SGDLS; CDR2 reads YYNGEE. The V end was cut by 2 bases, the J end by 1 base, with 6 bases between. The CDR3 DNA reads TGTGCCAGCAGCGTCTGGGCGAACACTGAAGCTTTCTTT. It is translated as CASSVWANTEAFF.

This clone was seen only once. This chain connects TRBV2 to TRBJ2-3, with D unclear. CDR1 and CDR2 (germline): SNHLY, FYNNEI. There are 13 residues in the CDR3. The ends were cut back, 8 bases at V and 6 bases at J, with 15 bases in the middle. The CDR3 sequence: CASGFRTYDTQYF. Written as DNA, the CDR3 is TGTGCCAGCGGCTTCCGTACCTACGATACGCAGTATTTT. Combining the CDR3 with reference TRBV2 and TRBJ2-3 gives the whole variable domain EPEVTQTPSHQVTQMGQEVILRCVPISNHLYFYWYRQILGQKVEFLVSFYNNEISEKSEIFDDQFSVERPDGSNFTLKIRSTKLEDSAMYFCASGFRTYDTQYFGPGTRLTVL.

This chain links TRBV19 with TRBJ2-5, with D possibly being TRBD2 (5 bases). V lost 3 bases, J lost 3 bases, and 8 bases lay in between. From germline, CDR1 is LNHDA and CDR2 SQIVND (reference sequence). This CDR3 is 13 amino acids long. The CDR3 here is CASSIPAEETQYF. The CDR3 nucleotides are TGTGCCAGTAGTATTCCAGCGGAAGAGACCCAGTACTTC.

The chain combines TRBV11-2 with TRBJ1-1, with 7 bases matching TRBD1. V was clipped by 5 bases and J by 1 base; unmatched bases: 4. The CDR3 extends over 14 amino acids. Germline assignment: CDR1 SGHAT and CDR2 FQNNGV. For the CDR3, the DNA is TGTGCCAGCAGCAAGACAGGGACGAACACTGAAGCTTTCTTT. Protein product: CASSKTGTNTEAFF.

The chain recombines TRBV6-1 with TRBJ2-3; 9 bases line up with TRBD1. The trim removed 10 bases at V and 6 bases at J, leaving 11 bases unmatched. The CDR3 covers 14 residues. Germline assignment: CDR1 MNHNS and CDR2 SASEGT. The CDR3 sequence is CAIARTGAVDTQYF. The CDR3 DNA sequence: TGTGCCATTGCCAGGACAGGGGCGGTGGATACGCAGTATTTT.

The chain carries TRBV25-1 and TRBJ2-2, with D possibly matching TRBD2 (6 bases). The CDR3 is 16 amino acids. Germline V gives CDR1 MGHDK, CDR2 SYGVNS. Trimming pared 2 bases from V and 3 bases from J, leaving 13 bases between. The CDR3 protein is CASSEPGSGDTGELFF. The CDR3 nucleotides are TGTGCCAGCAGTGAACCGGGCTCGGGAGACACCGGGGAGCTGTTTTTT. The whole variable domain, filled in from reference TRBV25-1 and TRBJ2-2, reads EADIYQTPRYLVIGTGKKITLECSQTMGHDKMYWYQQDPGMELHLIHYSYGVNSTEKGDLSSESTVSRIRTEHFPLTLESARPSHTSQYLCASSEPGSGDTGELFFGEGSRLTVL.